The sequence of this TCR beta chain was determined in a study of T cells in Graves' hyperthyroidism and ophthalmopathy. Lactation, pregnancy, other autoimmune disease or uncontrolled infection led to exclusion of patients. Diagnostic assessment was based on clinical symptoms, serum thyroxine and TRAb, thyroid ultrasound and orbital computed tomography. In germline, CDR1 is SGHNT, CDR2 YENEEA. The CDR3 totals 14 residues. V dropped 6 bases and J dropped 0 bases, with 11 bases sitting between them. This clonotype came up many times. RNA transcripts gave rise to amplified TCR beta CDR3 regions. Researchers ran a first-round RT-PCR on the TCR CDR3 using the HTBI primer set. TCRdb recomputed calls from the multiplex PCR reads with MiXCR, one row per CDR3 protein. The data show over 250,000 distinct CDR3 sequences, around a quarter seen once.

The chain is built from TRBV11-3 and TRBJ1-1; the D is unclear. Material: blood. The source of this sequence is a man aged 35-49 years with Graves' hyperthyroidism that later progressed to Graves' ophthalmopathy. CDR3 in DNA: TGTGCCAGCAGACCCAGAGACATGAACACTGAAGCTTTCTTT. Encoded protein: CASRPRDMNTEAFF.